The following is a TCR beta chain sequence with its context. Its antigen is still unknown. The sample belongs to a study of cytomegalovirus exposure and HLA in healthy donors. Regarding the study as a whole: Later analysis indicated greater clonal expansion among HLA-associated TCR beta chains than among equally common other chains. TCR beta chains numbering some 160 were designated cytomegalovirus-associated. When a later analysis was performed, an Asian-associated ancestry cluster reportedly had fewer N-insertions than the approximately 700-donor mean. When analyzed later, a missense DCLRE1C variant was found to be linked to TCR beta V- and J-gene trimming.

Primers: 60 Vbeta forward and 13 Jbeta reverse. The method was immunoSEQ multiplex PCR; TCRdb's version includes in-frame clones alone and lacks a portion of them. The listing contains 100,000 to 150,000 clones. The CDR3 contains 16 residues. Trimming removed 1 base at V and 4 bases at J, with 14 bases between. The germline CDR1 and CDR2 sequences are SGHTA and FQGNSA. This receptor was obtained from a woman aged 40 to 49 in good health and CMV-seronegative. Specimen: PBMCs. J is TRBJ1-5 and V is TRBV7-2; tentatively, D is TRBD1 (5 bases). CDR3 in DNA: TGTGCCAGCAGCTTAGGGACACAGAACCGTAATCAGCCCCAGCATTTT. This encodes CASSLGTQNRNQPQHF. The whole variable domain, remainder taken from reference TRBV7-2 and TRBJ1-5, is GAGVSQSPSNKVTEKGKDVELRCDPISGHTALYWYRQSLGQGLEFLIYFQGNSAPDKSGLPSDRFSAERTGGSVSTLTIQRTQQEDSAVYLCASSLGTQNRNQPQHFGDGTRLSIL.